Presented here are 8 T cell receptor beta chains from one specimen sequenced in a study of neurological immune-mediated disorders. A single record per CDR3 protein comes from TCRdb applying MiXCR to the 5' RACE reads. The data contain 74,000 or so distinct CDR3 sequences, approximately 9.4% of them singletons. The sample consisted of PBMCs. These receptors all stem from a man aged 45-65 years in good health.

This chain joins TRBV20-1 and TRBJ2-7, with D possibly being TRBD2 (5 bases). Per the germline V gene, CDR1 is DFQATT and CDR2 is SNEGSKA (reference sequence). The V end was cut by 0 bases, the J end by 2 bases, with 14 bases between. The CDR3 runs to 15 residues. Written as DNA, the CDR3 is TGCAGTGCTAGAGATCATGGCGGGTTAACCTACGAGCAGTACTTC. Amino acids: CSARDHGGLTYEQYF.

The sample holds many counts of this clonotype. The chain links TRBV29-1 to TRBJ2-5; no clear D. CDR1 SQVTM and CDR2 ANQGSEA come from the germline V gene. The CDR3 runs 14 residues. The V end was cut by 5 bases, the J end by 0 bases, with 13 bases between. The CDR3 region has the DNA TGCAGCGTTATAACCGACCTATACCAAGAGACCCAGTACTTC. It yields the protein CSVITDLYQETQYF.

DNA for the CDR3: TGTGCCAGCAGCAAAAGGACAGGGAAGGCTGGGGCCAACGTCCTGACTTTC. Amino acid sequence: CASSKRTGKAGANVLTF. The V gene is TRBV21-1, the J gene TRBJ2-6; TRBD1 was called by the table and not checked on the DNA. TRBV21-1 is deemed a pseudogene. The length of the CDR3 is 17 residues.

By share, this clonotype counts as medium-sized. This chain joins TRBV5-1 and TRBJ2-3, with 8 bases that match TRBD2. Germline V CDR1 and CDR2: SGHRS, YFSETQ. Losses at the gene ends were 3 bases for V and 0 bases for J; bases not matched to a gene: 3. The CDR3 has 15 amino acids. CDR3 nucleotides: TGCGCCAGCAGCTATAGCGGGACTAGCACAGATACGCAGTATTTT. Translating it yields CASSYSGTSTDTQYF. The full variable domain, with the rest looked up from reference TRBV5-1 and TRBJ2-3, is KAGVTQTPRYLIKTRGQQVTLSCSPISGHRSVSWYQQTPGQGLQFLFEYFSETQRNKGNFPGRFSGRQFSNSRSEMNVSTLELGDSALYLCASSYSGTSTDTQYFGPGTRLTVL.

The chain carries TRBV15 and TRBJ1-6; D is unresolved. Germline lookup yields CDR1 LNHNV and CDR2 YYDKDF (reference sequence). This CDR3 contains 13 residues. CDR3 residues: CVASRADNSPLHF. CDR3 sequence (DNA): TGTGTCGCAAGTCGGGCTGATAATTCACCCCTCCACTTT.

This clonotype appeared many times. This rearrangement joins TRBV28 to TRBJ2-2; D tentatively fits TRBD1 or TRBD2 (6 bases each). CDR1 MDHEN and CDR2 SYDVKM come from the germline V gene. The length of the CDR3 is 16 residues. The ends were cut back, 6 bases at V and 0 bases at J, with 14 bases in the middle. As DNA, the CDR3 is TGTGCCAGCAGCCGTTTGGGGGGCCCGAACACCGGGGAGCTGTTTTTT. This sequence encodes CASSRLGGPNTGELFF.

In its sample, this clonotype was seen many times. J is TRBJ1-5 and V is TRBV4-2; D is perhaps TRBD1 (6 bases). This CDR3 region has 17 residues. CDR1 is LGHNA, CDR2 YNFKEQ, per germline. Trimming cost V 1 base and J 5 bases, with 18 bases left between them. The CDR3 DNA reads TGTGCCAGCAGCCAAGTCGGCTGGGGGCAGGGCTATCAGCCCCAGCATTTT. Encoded protein: CASSQVGWGQGYQPQHF.

In this sample, this clonotype turned up many times. The chain joins TRBV28 to TRBJ1-5; D is ambiguous. V lost 8 bases, J lost 3 bases, and 17 bases lay in between. Germline V gene data show CDR1 as MDHEN and CDR2 as SYDVKM. The CDR3 has 15 amino acids. CDR3 sequence (DNA): TGTGCCAGCTTCTCCGGGGTGGTGACCAATCAGCCCCAGCATTTT. Protein: CASFSGVVTNQPQHF.